Listed below are T cell receptor beta chains from one sample, sequenced in a study of blood T cell repertoires in COVID-19. Profiling relied on immunoSEQ multiplex PCR, and the TCRdb table lists in-frame clones only, not all of them. Among just over 70,000 clones listed, around three quarters were seen once. The specimen sequenced was peripheral blood. Every receptor here comes from a woman in her 70s with acute or convalescent COVID-19. Each CDR3 is given with its conserved first and last residue. Each record gives: D gene, clone size, J gene, V gene, CDR3 DNA, CDR3 protein. D genes are given only for firm matches. Size values are once, few and many counts, or a class for expanded clones, and some rows have none.

D: TRBD1; size: few; J: TRBJ1-2; V: TRBV5-1; DNA: TGCGCCAGCAGCTTTCTTCCAGGGGGTACTAACTATGGCTACACCTTC; CDR3: CASSFLPGGTNYGYTF
D: TRBD2; size: .; J: TRBJ2-1; V: TRBV5-1; DNA: TGCGCCAGCAGCTTGGAGGCTAGCGGGGGCTATGAGCAGTTCTTC; CDR3: CASSLEASGGYEQFF
D: TRBD2; size: .; J: TRBJ2-3; V: TRBV20-1; DNA: TGCAGTGCTAGTGGCGTAGCGGGGGGTCAAGATACGCAGTATTTT; CDR3: CSASGVAGGQDTQYF
D: .; size: .; J: TRBJ1-4; V: TRBV7-2; DNA: TGTGCCAGCAGACCCGACGGACAAAATGAAAAACTGTTTTTT; CDR3: CASRPDGQNEKLFF
D: TRBD1; size: .; J: TRBJ1-2; V: TRBV7-2; DNA: TGTGCCAGCAGCCCCCTGGGACAGGGTGGTGGCTACACCTTC; CDR3: CASSPLGQGGGYTF
D: TRBD1; size: .; J: TRBJ1-5; V: TRBV19; DNA: TGTGCCAGTAGTAGAAGGGACAGGGGCCGCAATCAGCCCCAGCATTTT; CDR3: CASSRRDRGRNQPQHF
D: .; size: .; J: TRBJ1-2; V: TRBV30; DNA: TGTGCCTGGAGTGACCCCCCGGTGGAGTATGGCTACACCTTC; CDR3: CAWSDPPVEYGYTF
D: TRBD1; size: .; J: TRBJ1-1; V: TRBV11-1; DNA: TGTGCCGGCAGCTTAGAAAATGACAGGGGCGCTGAAGCTTTCTTT; CDR3: CAGSLENDRGAEAFF
D: .; size: .; J: TRBJ1-1; V: TRBV7-2; DNA: TGTGCCAGCAGCTTATTTCCCGCGGTGAACACTGAAGCTTTCTTT; CDR3: CASSLFPAVNTEAFF
D: .; size: .; J: TRBJ1-1; V: TRBV5-1; DNA: TGCGCCAGCAGCTTGGGACATCCGAACACTGAAGCTTTCTTT; CDR3: CASSLGHPNTEAFF
D: .; size: many; J: TRBJ1-2; V: TRBV5-1; DNA: TGCGCCAGCAGCGCCCCAGTATTTCCAGGTTTGTTCTCCTATGGCTACACCTTC; CDR3: CASSAPVFPGLFSYGYTF
D: .; size: .; J: TRBJ2-7; V: TRBV25-1; DNA: TGTGCCAGCAGCCGCGGGGGCGCGGTGTGGGAGCAGTACTTC; CDR3: CASSRGGAVWEQYF
D: .; size: .; J: TRBJ1-4; V: TRBV28; DNA: TGTGCCAGCAGCCGGGCCTTAGACAGATATGAAAAACTGTTTTTT; CDR3: CASSRALDRYEKLFF
D: .; size: .; J: TRBJ2-7; V: TRBV19; DNA: TGTGCCAGTAGTACCCTCGGGGGACCCTACGAGCAGTACTTC; CDR3: CASSTLGGPYEQYF
D: .; size: .; J: TRBJ2-3; V: TRBV2; DNA: TGTGCCAGCAAGGCGGTCGCTACAGATACGCAGTATTTT; CDR3: CASKAVATDTQYF
D: .; size: .; J: TRBJ1-1; V: TRBV20-1; DNA: TGCAGTGCTTTTCCGGGATCTGAAGCTTTCTTT; CDR3: CSAFPGSEAFF
D: .; size: once; J: TRBJ1-5; V: TRBV7-2; DNA: TGTGCCAGCAGCTCCAGGGCTTTTATTGAGCCCCAGCATTTT; CDR3: CASSSRAFIEPQHF
D: TRBD1; size: .; J: TRBJ2-3; V: TRBV5-1; DNA: TGCGCCAGCAGTCGCGGACAGGGCACAGATACGCAGTATTTT; CDR3: CASSRGQGTDTQYF
D: TRBD1; size: once; J: TRBJ1-2; V: TRBV5-5; DNA: TGTGCCAGCAGCTCCGAGCCAGGGGGCTATGGCTACACCTTC; CDR3: CASSSEPGGYGYTF
D: .; size: .; J: TRBJ2-5; V: TRBV5-4; DNA: TGTGCCAGCAGCCTCGGAGCCGGGGAGACCCAGTACTTC; CDR3: CASSLGAGETQYF
D: TRBD1; size: .; J: TRBJ1-2; V: TRBV3-1/TRBV3-2; DNA: TGTGCCAGTAGACAGGGGGCAGACTATGGCTACACCTTC; CDR3: CASRQGADYGYTF
D: TRBD1; size: medium-sized; J: TRBJ1-1; V: TRBV3-1/TRBV3-2; DNA: TGTGCCAGCAGCCCGCGGACAGGGGGGACTGAAGCTTTCTTT; CDR3: CASSPRTGGTEAFF
D: .; size: .; J: TRBJ1-2; V: TRBV5-4; DNA: TGTGCCAGCAGCTTGGGAGGGAACTATGGCTACACCTTC; CDR3: CASSLGGNYGYTF
D: TRBD1; size: .; J: TRBJ1-1; V: TRBV11-2; DNA: TGTGCCAGCAGCTTAGGTGGGACAGGGGACATGAACACTGAAGCTTTCTTT; CDR3: CASSLGGTGDMNTEAFF
D: TRBD1; size: .; J: TRBJ1-1; V: TRBV6-1; DNA: TGTGCCAGCAGTGAGGACAGGGGGCAAGCTTTCTTT; CDR3: CASSEDRGQAFF
D: .; size: .; J: TRBJ1-5; V: TRBV6-5; DNA: TGTGCCAGCAGCACAGGTCCGAATCAGCCCCAGCATTTT; CDR3: CASSTGPNQPQHF
D: .; size: .; J: TRBJ1-5; V: TRBV6-6; DNA: TGTGCCAGCAGTTACTCGACAGAATGGAATCAGCCCCAGCATTTT; CDR3: CASSYSTEWNQPQHF
D: TRBD1; size: .; J: TRBJ1-1; V: TRBV19; DNA: TGTGCCAGTAGTCTCAACCAACAGGGGGAGCTTGAAGCTTTCTTT; CDR3: CASSLNQQGELEAFF
D: .; size: .; J: TRBJ1-2; V: TRBV29-1; DNA: TGCAGCGTTGGGGAGGGTTCAGCTAACTATGGCTACACCTTC; CDR3: CSVGEGSANYGYTF
D: .; size: .; J: TRBJ2-2; V: TRBV6-4; DNA: TGTGCCAGCAGTGGATCACGGACAGCGAACACCGGGGAGCTGTTTTTT; CDR3: CASSGSRTANTGELFF
D: .; size: .; J: TRBJ2-2; V: TRBV4-3; DNA: TGCGCCAGCAGCCAAGATCAACGGGGTGCGAACACCGGGGAGCTGTTTTTT; CDR3: CASSQDQRGANTGELFF
D: TRBD1; size: once; J: TRBJ1-1; V: TRBV2; DNA: TGTGCCAGCAGTGGGAGTCGGGACAGTGAAGCTTTCTTT; CDR3: CASSGSRDSEAFF
D: TRBD2; size: .; J: TRBJ2-1; V: TRBV11-2; DNA: TGTGCCAGCAGCTTCGCCGGACTAGCTCGTCTTAATGAGCAGTTCTTC; CDR3: CASSFAGLARLNEQFF
D: .; size: .; J: TRBJ2-2; V: TRBV12-3/TRBV12-4; DNA: TGTGCCAGCAGTTTGCAGGTCACCGGGGAGCTGTTTTTT; CDR3: CASSLQVTGELFF
D: .; size: once; J: TRBJ1-5; V: TRBV30; DNA: TGTGCCTGGAGTGTAATGGACACCGCAAATCAGCCCCAGCATTTT; CDR3: CAWSVMDTANQPQHF
D: TRBD1; size: .; J: TRBJ2-7; V: TRBV10-3; DNA: TGTGCCATCAATATCGACAGGGGGCGACTCGACGAGCAGTACTTC; CDR3: CAINIDRGRLDEQYF
D: TRBD1; size: .; J: TRBJ2-1; V: TRBV5-6; DNA: TGTGCCAGCAGCCACAGGGGCGTGGGCTCCTACAATGAGCAGTTCTTC; CDR3: CASSHRGVGSYNEQFF
D: .; size: .; J: TRBJ1-1; V: TRBV5-1; DNA: TGCGCCAGCAGCTTGTCGAGGGGGACTGAAGCTTTCTTT; CDR3: CASSLSRGTEAFF
D: TRBD2; size: .; J: TRBJ2-3; V: TRBV4-2; DNA: TGTGCCGGCAGCCAAGTCTTTCGGGGGGGATCAACAGATACGCAGTATTTT; CDR3: CAGSQVFRGGSTDTQYF
D: TRBD1; size: .; J: TRBJ1-6; V: TRBV3-1/TRBV3-2; DNA: TGTGCCAGCAGCCGGACAGGGATTTCACCCCTCCACTTT; CDR3: CASSRTGISPLHF
D: .; size: few; J: TRBJ2-3; V: TRBV11-2; DNA: TGTGCCAGCAGCCTGACTATCACAGATACGCAGTATTTT; CDR3: CASSLTITDTQYF
D: TRBD1; size: once; J: TRBJ1-1; V: TRBV13; DNA: TGTGCCAGCAGCTTAGACTACAGGGGCTCCAACACTGAAGCTTTCTTT; CDR3: CASSLDYRGSNTEAFF
D: TRBD2; size: .; J: TRBJ2-1; V: TRBV9; DNA: TGTGCCAGCAGCGAGGGACTAGCCTCGTGGGAGCAGTTCTTC; CDR3: CASSEGLASWEQFF
D: TRBD2; size: .; J: TRBJ2-3; V: TRBV4-3; DNA: TGCGCCAGCAGCCAAGCCAGCGGGAGGGCCTCAGATACGCAGTATTTT; CDR3: CASSQASGRASDTQYF
D: .; size: few; J: TRBJ1-6; V: TRBV2; DNA: TGTGCCAGCAGTGAAAGGGCAGGGGAAAATTCACCCCTCCACTTT; CDR3: CASSERAGENSPLHF
D: TRBD1; size: .; J: TRBJ1-2; V: TRBV27; DNA: TGTGCCAGCAGTTTAAAGACAGGGGGCGCTGGCTATGGCTACACCTTC; CDR3: CASSLKTGGAGYGYTF
D: .; size: few; J: TRBJ1-5; V: TRBV4-2; DNA: TGTGCCAGCAGCCAAAGACCCACGGAGGGGCAGCCCCAGCATTTT; CDR3: CASSQRPTEGQPQHF
D: TRBD2; size: .; J: TRBJ2-4; V: TRBV27; DNA: TGTGCCAGCAGTTTCGGGGAGGGAGCCAAAAACATTCAGTACTTC; CDR3: CASSFGEGAKNIQYF